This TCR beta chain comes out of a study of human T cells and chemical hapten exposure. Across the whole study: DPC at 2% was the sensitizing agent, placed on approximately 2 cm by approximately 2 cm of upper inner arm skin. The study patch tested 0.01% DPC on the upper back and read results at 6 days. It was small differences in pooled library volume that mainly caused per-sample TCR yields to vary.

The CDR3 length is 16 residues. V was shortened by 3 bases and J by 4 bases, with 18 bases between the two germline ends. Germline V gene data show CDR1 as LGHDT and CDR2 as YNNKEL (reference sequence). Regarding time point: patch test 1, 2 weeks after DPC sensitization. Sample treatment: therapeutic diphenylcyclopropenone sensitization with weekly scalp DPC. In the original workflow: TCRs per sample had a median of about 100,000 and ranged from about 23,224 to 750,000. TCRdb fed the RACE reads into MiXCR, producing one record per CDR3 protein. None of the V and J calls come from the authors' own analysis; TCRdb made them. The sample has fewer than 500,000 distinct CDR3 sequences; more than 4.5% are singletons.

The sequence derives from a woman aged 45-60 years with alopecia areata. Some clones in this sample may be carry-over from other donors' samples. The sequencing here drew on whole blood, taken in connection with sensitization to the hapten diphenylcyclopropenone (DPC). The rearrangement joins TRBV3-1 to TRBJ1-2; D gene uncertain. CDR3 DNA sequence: TGTGCCAGCAGCCATGCCTTGGAAGGGCCCGGCTATGGCTACACCTTC. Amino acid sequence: CASSHALEGPGYGYTF.